This T cell receptor (beta chain) comes out of a study of CD8 T cells in ankylosing spondylitis. The study's findings and limits: Ankylosing spondylitis blood appeared to carry a characteristic TCR beta motif of fewer than 10 highly homologous variants. Reported data indicate significant enrichment of disease-linked clones within matched ankylosing spondylitis synovial fluid.

This clonotype was seen at least ten times. Antigen specificity is unknown. The germline CDR1 and CDR2 sequences are SGHKS and YYEKEE (reference sequence). V trimming: 0 bases; J trimming: 8 bases; junction bases outside the gene matches: 11. The CDR3 loop spans 17 amino acids. Using its own MiXCR run on the 5' RACE reads, TCRdb lists one record per CDR3 protein. Of about 130,000 distinct CDR3 sequences in the sample, more than 5.5% are singletons; the top ten hold roughly 12%. This clonotype was sampled from a female donor with ankylosing spondylitis or in good health (not recorded which). V and J are TRBV5-5 and TRBJ2-3; TRBD2 matches at 11 bases. Sequenced sample: blood, either unsorted or a sorted T cell fraction (not recorded which). CDR3 residues: CASSLDPSGGPMGTQYF. DNA for the CDR3: TGTGCCAGCAGCTTGGATCCTAGCGGGGGGCCCATGGGTACGCAGTATTTT.